This T cell receptor beta chain was documented in a study of OX40 agonist ivuxolimab in advanced cancers. Data came from immunoSEQ multiplex PCR; TCRdb stores just in-frame clones and leaves some out. The table lists under 85,000 clones, 90% to 95% of them singletons. The CDR3 is 13 amino acids. With 5 bases removed from V and 1 base from J, the gap between germline ends came to 10 bases. In germline, CDR1 is SGHRS, CDR2 YFSETQ. The V call is TRBV5-1, the J call TRBJ2-7; D gene unclear. The specimen comprised CD4+ or CD8+ T cells sorted from blood, sampled in a trial of the OX40 agonist ivuxolimab. The sequence derives from an adult with an advanced solid tumor such as melanoma, head and neck, liver or kidney cancer. CDR3 residues: CASSSTTSYEQYF. The CDR3 DNA follows: TGCGCCAGCAGTAGCACAACTTCCTACGAGCAGTACTTC.